A selection of T cell receptor beta chains follows, all from one sample in a study of T cells after yellow fever vaccination. TCRdb processed the 5' RACE reads anew with MiXCR; each CDR3 protein has one entry. Of a few hundred thousand distinct CDR3 sequences listed, over 15% were seen once; the top ten hold 18%. The input for sequencing was PBMCs, taken before the yellow fever booster vaccination. Receptors originate from a young man who received the YFV17D yellow fever vaccine. Each CDR3 is given with its conserved first and last residue.

TRBV6-1	TRBJ1-5	CASSEADRSNQPQHF
TRBV12-3/TRBV12-4	TRBJ2-1	CASSPLRGRYNEQFF
TRBV4-1	TRBJ2-5	CASSLTGMETQYF
TRBV3-1	TRBJ2-5	CASSQGGGPFARETQYF
TRBV4-1	TRBJ2-2	CASSGGAAGELFF
TRBV2	TRBJ1-6	CASNPQGEEPLHF
TRBV7-2	TRBJ2-3	CASSLYQRSTDTQYF
TRBV7-2	TRBJ2-4	CASSLAPTDIQYF
TRBV29-1	TRBJ1-1	CSVEVGNTEAFF
TRBV20-1	TRBJ2-1	CSAQASGASYNEQFF
TRBV7-8	TRBJ2-7	CASSLRLAGYEQYF
TRBV29-1	TRBJ2-3	CGALKSADTQYF
TRBV10-3	TRBJ1-5	CAISGQGSNQPQHF
TRBV15	TRBJ1-1	CATKGQGFFQNTEAFF
TRBV4-3	TRBJ1-1	CASSQEHMNTEAFF
TRBV5-1	TRBJ2-1	CASSRTGQGVSYNEQFF
TRBV7-2	TRBJ2-5	CASSTGLALYF
TRBV7-8	TRBJ1-5	CATGGAGSNQPQHF
TRBV14	TRBJ2-7	CASSYYQTGDEQYF
TRBV5-6	TRBJ2-7	CASGPRQSSYEQYF